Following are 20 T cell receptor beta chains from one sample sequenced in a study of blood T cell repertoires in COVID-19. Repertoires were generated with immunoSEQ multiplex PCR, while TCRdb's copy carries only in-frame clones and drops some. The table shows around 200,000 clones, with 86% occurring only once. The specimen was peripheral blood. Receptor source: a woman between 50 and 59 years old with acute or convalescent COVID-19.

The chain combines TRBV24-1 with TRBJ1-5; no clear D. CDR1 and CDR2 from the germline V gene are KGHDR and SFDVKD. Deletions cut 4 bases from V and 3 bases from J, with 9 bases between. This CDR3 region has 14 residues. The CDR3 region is CATSDSNFNQPQHF. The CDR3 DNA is TGTGCCACCAGTGACTCCAACTTCAATCAGCCCCAGCATTTT.

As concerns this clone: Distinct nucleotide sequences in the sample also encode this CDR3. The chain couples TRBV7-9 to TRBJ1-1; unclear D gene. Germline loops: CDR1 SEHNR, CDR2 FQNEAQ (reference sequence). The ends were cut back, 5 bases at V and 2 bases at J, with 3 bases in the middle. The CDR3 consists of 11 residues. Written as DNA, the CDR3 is TGTGCCAGCAGCCAAAACACTGAAGCTTTCTTT. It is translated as CASSQNTEAFF.

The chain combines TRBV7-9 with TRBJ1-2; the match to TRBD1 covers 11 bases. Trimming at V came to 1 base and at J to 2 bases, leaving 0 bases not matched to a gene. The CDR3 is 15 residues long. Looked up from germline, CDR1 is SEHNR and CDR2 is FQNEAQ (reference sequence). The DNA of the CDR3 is TGTGCCAGCAGCTTAGGGGACAGGGGGAACTATGGCTACACCTTC. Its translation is CASSLGDRGNYGYTF.

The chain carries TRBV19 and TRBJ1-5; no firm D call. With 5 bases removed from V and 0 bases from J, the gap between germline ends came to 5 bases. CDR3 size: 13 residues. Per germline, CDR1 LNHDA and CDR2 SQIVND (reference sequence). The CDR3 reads CASSVHSNQPQHF. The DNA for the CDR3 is TGTGCCAGTAGTGTCCATAGCAATCAGCCCCAGCATTTT. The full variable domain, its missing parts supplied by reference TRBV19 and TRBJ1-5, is DGGITQSPKYLFRKEGQNVTLSCEQNLNHDAMYWYRQDPGQGLRLIYYSQIVNDFQKGDIAEGYSVSREKKESFPLTVTSAQKNPTAFYLCASSVHSNQPQHFGDGTRLSIL.

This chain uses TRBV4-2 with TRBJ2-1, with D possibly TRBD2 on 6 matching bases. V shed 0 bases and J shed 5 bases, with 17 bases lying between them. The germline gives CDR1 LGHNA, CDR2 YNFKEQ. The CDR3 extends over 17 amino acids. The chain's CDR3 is CASSQEAAQRADNEQFF. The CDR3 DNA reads TGTGCCAGCAGCCAAGAGGCGGCACAGCGGGCCGACAATGAGCAGTTCTTC.

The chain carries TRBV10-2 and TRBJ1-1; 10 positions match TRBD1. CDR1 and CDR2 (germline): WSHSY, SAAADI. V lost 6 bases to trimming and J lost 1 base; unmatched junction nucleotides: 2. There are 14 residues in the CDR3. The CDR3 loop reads CASRGQGWNTEAFF. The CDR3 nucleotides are TGCGCCAGCAGGGGACAGGGGTGGAACACTGAAGCTTTCTTT.

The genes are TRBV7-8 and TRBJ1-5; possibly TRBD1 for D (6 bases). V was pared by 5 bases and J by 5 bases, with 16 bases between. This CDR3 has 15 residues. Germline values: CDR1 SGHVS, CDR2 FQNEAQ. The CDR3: CASSRRQDHHQPQHF. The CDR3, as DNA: TGTGCCAGCAGCCGTAGACAGGATCACCATCAGCCCCAGCATTTT. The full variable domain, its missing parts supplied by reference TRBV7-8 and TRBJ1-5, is GAGVSQSPRYKVAKRGQDVALRCDPISGHVSLFWYQQALGQGPEFLTYFQNEAQLDKSGLPSDRFFAERPEGSVSTLKIQRTQQEDSAVYLCASSRRQDHHQPQHFGDGTRLSIL.

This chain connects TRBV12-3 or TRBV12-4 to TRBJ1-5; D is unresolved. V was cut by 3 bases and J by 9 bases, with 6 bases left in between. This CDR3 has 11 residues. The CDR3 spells CASSFGGPQHF. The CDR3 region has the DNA TGTGCCAGCAGTTTCGGAGGGCCCCAGCATTTT.

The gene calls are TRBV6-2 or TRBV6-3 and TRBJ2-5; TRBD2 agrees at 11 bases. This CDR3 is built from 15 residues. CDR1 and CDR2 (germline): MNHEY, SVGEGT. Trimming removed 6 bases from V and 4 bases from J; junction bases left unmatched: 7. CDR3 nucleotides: TGTGCCAGCAGCCGTAGCGGGGGGGCGGGAGAGACCCAGTACTTC. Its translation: CASSRSGGAGETQYF.

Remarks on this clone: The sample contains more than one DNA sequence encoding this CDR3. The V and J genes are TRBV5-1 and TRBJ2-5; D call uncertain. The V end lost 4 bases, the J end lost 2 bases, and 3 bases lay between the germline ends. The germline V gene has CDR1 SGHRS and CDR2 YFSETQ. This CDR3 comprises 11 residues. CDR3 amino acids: CASSLQETQYF. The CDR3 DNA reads TGCGCCAGCAGCCTTCAAGAGACCCAGTACTTC.

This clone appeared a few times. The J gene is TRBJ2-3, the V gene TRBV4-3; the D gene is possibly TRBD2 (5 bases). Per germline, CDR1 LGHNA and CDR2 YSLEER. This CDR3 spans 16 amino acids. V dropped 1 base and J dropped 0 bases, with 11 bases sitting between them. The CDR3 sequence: CASSQGSRGSTDTQYF. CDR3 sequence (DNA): TGCGCCAGCAGCCAAGGGTCCCGGGGAAGCACAGATACGCAGTATTTT.

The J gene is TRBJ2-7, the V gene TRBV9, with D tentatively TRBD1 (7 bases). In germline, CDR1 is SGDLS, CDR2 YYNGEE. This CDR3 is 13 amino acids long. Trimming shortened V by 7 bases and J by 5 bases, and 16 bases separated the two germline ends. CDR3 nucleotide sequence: TGTGCCAGCCAGGGGCGGGACAGAAACGAGCAGTACTTC. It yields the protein CASQGRDRNEQYF.

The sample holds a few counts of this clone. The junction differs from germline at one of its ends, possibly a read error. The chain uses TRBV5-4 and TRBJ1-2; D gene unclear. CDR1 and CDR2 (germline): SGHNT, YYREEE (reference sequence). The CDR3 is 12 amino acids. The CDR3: CASSLANSGASF. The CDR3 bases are TGTGCCAGCAGCTTGGCCAACAGCGGAGCTTCATTC.

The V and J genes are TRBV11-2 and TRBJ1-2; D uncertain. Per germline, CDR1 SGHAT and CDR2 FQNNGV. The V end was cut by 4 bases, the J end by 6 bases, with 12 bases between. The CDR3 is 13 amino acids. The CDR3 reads CASSWGLGDGYTF. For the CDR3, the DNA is TGTGCCAGCAGCTGGGGTCTCGGGGATGGCTACACCTTC.

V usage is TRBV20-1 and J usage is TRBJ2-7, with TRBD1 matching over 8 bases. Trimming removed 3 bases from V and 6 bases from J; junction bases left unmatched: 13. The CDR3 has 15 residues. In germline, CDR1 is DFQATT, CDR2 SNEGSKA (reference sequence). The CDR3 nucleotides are TGCAGTGCTAGTTTATCCGGGACAGGCCCTAGCGAGCAGTACTTC. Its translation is CSASLSGTGPSEQYF.

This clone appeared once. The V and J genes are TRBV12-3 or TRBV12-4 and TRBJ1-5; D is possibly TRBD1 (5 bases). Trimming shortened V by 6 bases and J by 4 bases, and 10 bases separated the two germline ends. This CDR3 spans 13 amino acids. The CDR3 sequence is CASRPTGNQPQHF. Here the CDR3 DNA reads TGTGCCAGCAGACCCACAGGTAATCAGCCCCAGCATTTT.

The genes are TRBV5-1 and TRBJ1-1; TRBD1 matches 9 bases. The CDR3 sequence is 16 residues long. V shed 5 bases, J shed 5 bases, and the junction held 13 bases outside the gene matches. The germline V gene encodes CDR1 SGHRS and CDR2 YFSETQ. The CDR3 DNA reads TGCGCCAGCAGTTACAATCCCGGGACAGGGAAGACTGAAGCTTTCTTT. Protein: CASSYNPGTGKTEAFF.

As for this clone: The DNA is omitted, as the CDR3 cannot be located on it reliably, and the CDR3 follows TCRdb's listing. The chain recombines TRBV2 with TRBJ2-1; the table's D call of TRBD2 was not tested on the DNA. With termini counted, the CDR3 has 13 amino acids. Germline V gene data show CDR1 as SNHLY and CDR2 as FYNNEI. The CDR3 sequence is CASILGGGNEQFF.

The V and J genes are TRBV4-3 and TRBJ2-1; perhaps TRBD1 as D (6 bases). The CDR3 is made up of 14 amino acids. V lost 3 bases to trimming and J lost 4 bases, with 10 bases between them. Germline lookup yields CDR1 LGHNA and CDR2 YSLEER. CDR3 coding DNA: TGCGCCAGCAGCCAGAACGGACAGTACAATGAGCAGTTCTTC. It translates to CASSQNGQYNEQFF.

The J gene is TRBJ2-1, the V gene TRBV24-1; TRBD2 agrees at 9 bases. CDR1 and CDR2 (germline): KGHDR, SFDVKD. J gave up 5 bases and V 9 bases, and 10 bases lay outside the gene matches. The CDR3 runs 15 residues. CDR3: CATGPAGGPHNEQFF. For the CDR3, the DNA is TGTGCCACCGGCCCCGCGGGGGGGCCCCACAATGAGCAGTTCTTC.